Listed below are T cell receptor beta chains from one sample, sequenced in a study of a mutant IDH1 vaccine in newly diagnosed glioma. The antigens for these receptors are not known. The data were produced by immunoSEQ multiplex PCR, yet TCRdb's version contains in-frame clones alone and is incomplete. The table lists some 60,000 clones, roughly four fifths of them singletons. The source was PBMCs, collected from a glioma patient whose treatment included an IDH1 peptide vaccine. The receptor set was obtained from a young man with glioma. The CDR3 runs from the conserved cysteine through the conserved F or W. The order of the fields is J gene, V gene, D gene, clone size, CDR3 length, CDR3 protein, CDR3 DNA. D genes are given only for firm matches. Size values are once, few and many counts, or a class for expanded clones, and some rows have none.

TRBJ1-2,TRBV30,-,few,11,CAWSQEYGYTF,TGTGCCTGGAGTCAGGAATATGGCTACACCTTC
TRBJ1-3,TRBV28,-,-,14,CASSSQPQRDTIYF,TGTGCCAGCAGTTCCCAGCCCCAAAGGGACACCATATATTTT
TRBJ1-5,TRBV15,-,-,14,CATSLGHGNQPQHF,TGTGCCACCAGCCTAGGCCACGGCAATCAGCCCCAGCATTTT
TRBJ2-2,TRBV6-1,-,-,13,CASSERGPGELFF,TGTGCCAGCAGTGAACGGGGGCCCGGGGAGCTGTTTTTT
TRBJ2-5,TRBV5-4,-,once,14,CASSLPGRQETQYF,TGTGCCAGCAGCTTGCCCGGGCGGCAAGAGACCCAGTACTTC
TRBJ1-6,TRBV19,-,-,15,CASSIPGAVNSPLHF,TGTGCCAGTAGTATCCCGGGCGCAGTGAATTCACCCCTCCACTTT
TRBJ2-1,TRBV6-4,TRBD2,-,16,CASSDSVVAGYNEQFF,TGTGCCAGCAGTGACTCGGTGGTAGCGGGGTACAATGAGCAGTTCTTC
TRBJ2-5,TRBV14,-,-,18,CASSQWPAATTRGETQYF,TGTGCCAGCAGCCAATGGCCGGCGGCAACTACTCGAGGGGAGACCCAGTACTTC
TRBJ2-7,TRBV4-2,-,-,13,CASSQDSGDEQYF,TGTGCCAGCAGCCAAGATTCAGGGGACGAGCAGTACTTC
TRBJ1-2,TRBV10-2,-,-,15,CASSHHPAGDYGYTF,TGCGCCAGCAGTCACCACCCAGCAGGGGACTATGGCTACACCTTC